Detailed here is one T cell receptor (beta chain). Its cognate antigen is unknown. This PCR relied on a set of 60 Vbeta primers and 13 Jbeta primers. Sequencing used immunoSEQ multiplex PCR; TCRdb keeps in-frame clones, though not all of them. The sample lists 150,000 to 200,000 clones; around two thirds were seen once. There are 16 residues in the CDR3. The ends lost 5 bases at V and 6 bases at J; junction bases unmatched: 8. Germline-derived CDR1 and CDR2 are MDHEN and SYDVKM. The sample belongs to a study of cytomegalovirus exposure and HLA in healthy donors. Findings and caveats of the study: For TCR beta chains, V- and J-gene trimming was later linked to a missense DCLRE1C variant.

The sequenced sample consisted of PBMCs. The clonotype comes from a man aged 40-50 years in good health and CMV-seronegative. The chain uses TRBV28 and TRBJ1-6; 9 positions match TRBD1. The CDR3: CASSPPGTGFNSPLHF. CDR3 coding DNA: TGTGCCAGCAGTCCCCCGGGGACAGGGTTTAATTCACCCCTCCACTTT.